This TCR beta chain was observed in a study of blood T cells in healthy people across ages. This clonotype was seen a few times. V shed 2 bases and J shed 13 bases, with 12 bases lying between them. Germline V lookup: CDR1 ENHRY, CDR2 SYGVKD. The CDR3 is made up of 12 amino acids. A second PCR, run for about 7 to 11 cycles, used a sample-barcoded 5' primer plus a J-beta primer mix. Via MiXCR, TCRdb re-called the 5' RACE reads, giving one row per CDR3 protein. The profile covers about 280,000 distinct CDR3 sequences, with about 25% appearing a single time and approximately 29% taken by the ten largest.

The sequenced sample consisted of blood. V gene TRBV10-3 combines with J gene TRBJ2-1, with D tentatively TRBD1 (6 bases). This TCR derives from a woman in her 70s in good health. The CDR3 DNA reads as TGTGCCATCAGTGAGACCCGACAGGATCAGTTCTTC. This codes for CAISETRQDQFF.